The 12 T cell receptor beta chains below come from one sample, sequenced in a study of blood T cell repertoires in COVID-19. This table comes from immunoSEQ multiplex PCR, and its TCRdb copy is limited to in-frame clones, with some not included. The sample comprises over 40,000 clones, roughly four fifths of which are singletons, and 14% rests with the top ten. Sample: peripheral blood. The receptors shown here come from a human donor in a cohort sampled during active COVID-19.

This clone was observed once. The chain has TRBV4-1 and TRBJ2-3; 10 nucleotides agree with TRBD2. V was clipped by 4 bases and J by 6 bases; unmatched bases: 13. Germline lookup yields CDR1 MGHRA and CDR2 YSYEKL. This CDR3 has 17 residues. CDR3 amino acids: CASSPSEGAGGPDTQYF. CDR3 bases: TGCGCCAGCAGCCCCTCTGAGGGAGCGGGGGGGCCGGATACGCAGTATTTT.

V gene TRBV9 combines with J gene TRBJ2-3; no clear D gene. The V gene's germline CDR1 is SGDLS and CDR2 YYNGEE. Trimming removed 2 bases from V and 7 bases from J, with 8 bases in between. The CDR3 sequence is 12 residues long. CDR3 residues: CASSVNGYTQYF. The DNA of the CDR3 is TGTGCCAGCAGCGTCAACGGGTATACGCAGTATTTT. Based on the CDR3 plus reference TRBV9 and TRBJ2-3, the full variable domain is DSGVTQTPKHLITATGQRVTLRCSPRSGDLSVYWYQQSLDQGLQFLIQYYNGEERAKGNILERFSAQQFPDLHSELNLSSLELGDSALYFCASSVNGYTQYFGPGTRLTVL.

This rearrangement joins TRBV5-4 to TRBJ1-2, with a weak D call TRBD1 (6 bases). The CDR3 spans 13 residues. Germline V lookup: CDR1 SGHNT, CDR2 YYREEE (reference sequence). V lost 4 bases to trimming and J lost 1 base, with 8 bases between them. The CDR3 DNA reads TGTGCCAGCAGCAGGGACAATAACTATGGCTACACCTTC. Translated, it gives CASSRDNNYGYTF.

The chain joins TRBV29-1 to TRBJ2-3, with 9 bases fitting TRBD2. The CDR3 consists of 11 residues. Germline-derived CDR1 and CDR2 are SQVTM and ANQGSEA. With 6 bases clipped from V and 8 bases from J, the junction kept 3 bases outside the gene matches. In DNA form, the CDR3 reads TGCAGCGTGGGACTAGCCGGTACGCAGTATTTT. Translating gives CSVGLAGTQYF.

About this clone itself: This sample includes further DNA sequences coding for the same CDR3. The rearrangement uses TRBV7-9 and TRBJ2-5, with TRBD1 identical over 8 bases. CDR1 is SEHNR and CDR2 is FQNEAQ in the germline V gene (reference sequence). This CDR3 is built from 14 residues. With 0 bases clipped from V and 5 bases from J, the junction kept 2 bases outside the gene matches. The CDR3 DNA reads TGTGCCAGCAGCTTAGCCGACAGGGGTGAGACCCAGTACTTC. This encodes CASSLADRGETQYF.

This clone is termed medium-sized. The rearrangement links TRBV2 to TRBJ2-5; 10 bases line up with TRBD2. V shed 1 base and J 0 bases; nucleotides not matched to a gene: 8. The CDR3 has 18 residues. Germline V CDR1 and CDR2: SNHLY, FYNNEI. The CDR3 nucleotides are TGTGCCAGCAGTGAAGTAATACTAGCGGGATCGTACCAAGAGACCCAGTACTTC. It yields the protein CASSEVILAGSYQETQYF.

The chain recombines TRBV18 with TRBJ1-2, with 10 nucleotides matching TRBD1. This CDR3 region has 17 residues. The germline V gene has CDR1 KGHSH and CDR2 LQKENI. With 3 bases clipped from V and 0 bases from J, the junction kept 7 bases outside the gene matches. The CDR3 DNA reads as TGTGCCAGCTCACCGGGGACAGGGGCGTACGCTAACTATGGCTACACCTTC. This sequence encodes CASSPGTGAYANYGYTF.

This clone was seen just once. This chain connects TRBV7-2 to TRBJ2-2, with D uncertain. The CDR3 sequence is 13 residues long. Germline V gene data show CDR1 as SGHTA and CDR2 as FQGNSA. V shed 5 bases and J shed 4 bases, with 8 bases lying between them. CDR3 sequence: CASSARFTGELFF. The CDR3 coding sequence is TGTGCCAGCAGCGCCAGATTCACCGGGGAGCTGTTTTTT.

This chain joins TRBV9 and TRBJ1-1; 10 nucleotides line up with TRBD1. Germline CDR1 reads SGDLS; CDR2 reads YYNGEE. V was pared by 4 bases and J by 8 bases, with 11 bases of the junction left unmatched. The CDR3 runs 15 residues. CDR3: CASSPRTGGRWEAFF. The CDR3 bases are TGTGCCAGCAGCCCCAGGACAGGGGGTAGATGGGAAGCTTTCTTT.

The J gene is TRBJ2-7, the V gene TRBV5-6, with TRBD1 matching over 8 bases. The CDR3 sequence is 16 residues long. The trim removed 3 bases at V and 7 bases at J, leaving 15 bases unmatched. Germline loops: CDR1 SGHDT, CDR2 YYEEEE. The CDR3 here is CASSSTVWTGTWEQYF. The CDR3, as DNA: TGTGCCAGCAGCTCCACAGTCTGGACAGGGACGTGGGAGCAGTACTTC.

The V call is TRBV5-1, the J call TRBJ2-3; D perhaps matches TRBD1 (5 bases). There are 15 residues in the CDR3. With 0 bases removed from V and 5 bases from J, the gap between germline ends came to 13 bases. Germline lookup yields CDR1 SGHRS and CDR2 YFSETQ. The chain's CDR3 is CASSLEGFSGDTQYF. The CDR3 DNA sequence: TGCGCCAGCAGCTTGGAGGGGTTCTCCGGAGATACGCAGTATTTT.

The V call is TRBV5-1, the J call TRBJ2-7, with TRBD1 identical over 10 bases. V gave up 1 base and J gave up 0 bases; unmatched junction bases: 16. CDR3 length: 20 amino acids. In germline, CDR1 is SGHRS, CDR2 YFSETQ. The CDR3 is CASSLHSGTGALPSSYEQYF. CDR3 nucleotides: TGCGCCAGCAGCTTGCATTCCGGGACAGGGGCCCTTCCGAGCTCCTACGAGCAGTACTTC.